This T cell receptor beta chain was found in a study of read filtering for tumor transcriptome and immune sequencing. Germline assignment: CDR1 DFQATT and CDR2 SNEGSKA (reference sequence). Trimming took off 6 bases at V and 4 bases at J, with 18 bases between the two ends. This CDR3 has 14 residues. From about 0.4 ug of RNA, a library with molecular barcoded alpha/delta and beta/gamma adaptors was made. TCRdb processed the reads anew with MiXCR; each CDR3 protein has one entry. The sample holds about 130,000 distinct CDR3 sequences; over 10% are singletons and the top ten take approximately 11%. This clonotype appeared many times.

Sample: a population of CD138-negative cells sorted from bone marrow. This sequence originates from a donor at least 40 years old with multiple myeloma. The chain links TRBV20-1 to TRBJ1-1; a weak D match, TRBD1 (5 bases). The CDR3 sequence: CSALELKGSTEAFF. CDR3 bases: TGCAGTGCCCTAGAGCTGAAGGGGTCCACTGAAGCTTTCTTT.